What follows are 15 T cell receptor beta chains derived from one specimen sequenced in a study of blood T cell repertoires in COVID-19. Libraries were prepared by immunoSEQ multiplex PCR; TCRdb keeps only in-frame clonotypes and omits some of them. This table holds some 150,000 clones, around 80% found once. The sequenced material came from peripheral blood. These receptors originate from a woman between 45 and 65 years old in a cohort sampled during active or convalescent COVID-19.

The chain couples TRBV28 to TRBJ1-1, with D unresolved. The V gene's germline CDR1 is MDHEN and CDR2 SYDVKM. This CDR3 spans 12 amino acids. V was clipped by 5 bases and J by 10 bases, with 14 bases between them. CDR3 region: CASSTGSGRAFF. DNA of the CDR3: TGTGCCAGCAGTACCGGGTCCGGTCGAGCTTTCTTT.

CDR3 bases: TGTGCCAGCAGCCGAGGGACAAGGGTGGGTACGCAGTATTTT. Residues: CASSRGTRVGTQYF. The gene calls are TRBV3-1 (or the pseudogene TRBV3-2) and TRBJ2-3, with D maybe TRBD1 (6 bases). This CDR3 spans 14 amino acids. The germline V and J ends were trimmed by 4 bases and 8 bases, with 16 bases remaining between them. The germline V gene has CDR1 LGHDT and CDR2 YNNKEL (reference sequence).

The rearrangement uses TRBV5-3 and TRBJ2-7; 11 nucleotides agree with TRBD2. TRBV5-3 is annotated as an ORF whose role is uncertain. The CDR3 length is 14 residues. With 4 bases clipped from V and 4 bases from J, the junction kept 4 bases outside the gene matches. The CDR3 DNA is TGTGCCAGAAGCCTTCGGACTAGCGGGTACGAGCAGTACTTC. Its protein is CARSLRTSGYEQYF.

The chain employs TRBV18 and TRBJ1-1; 10 bases agree with TRBD1. V shed 1 base and J 11 bases; nucleotides not matched to a gene: 1. CDR3 length: 12 residues. CDR1 is KGHSH and CDR2 is LQKENI in the germline V gene. CDR3: CASSPQTGGAFF. Written as DNA, the CDR3 is TGTGCCAGCTCACCACAGACAGGGGGCGCTTTCTTT.

This chain links TRBV19 with TRBJ1-2; the D gene is possibly TRBD1 (6 bases). The CDR3 is made up of 13 amino acids. CDR1 is LNHDA, CDR2 SQIVND, per germline (reference sequence). The V end lost 5 bases, the J end lost 6 bases, and 13 bases lay between the germline ends. CDR3 protein: CASSLQGMDGYTF. CDR3 coding DNA: TGTGCCAGTAGTTTACAGGGTATGGATGGCTACACCTTC.

The V gene is TRBV30, the J gene TRBJ1-6, with D possibly TRBD1 on 6 matching bases. The CDR3 length is 17 residues. V was trimmed by 0 bases and J by 0 bases, leaving 12 bases between them. Looked up from germline, CDR1 is GTSNPN and CDR2 is SVGIG (reference sequence). The DNA of the CDR3 is TGTGCCTGGAGTGTAGGGGGGGCGAGCTCCTATAATTCACCCCTCCACTTT. Translation: CAWSVGGASSYNSPLHF. The full variable domain, in which reference TRBV30 and TRBJ1-6 provide the parts outside the CDR3, is SQTIHQWPATLVQPVGSPLSLECTVEGTSNPNLYWYRQAAGRGLQLLFYSVGIGQISSEVPQNLSASRPQDRQFILSSKKLLLSDSGFYLCAWSVGGASSYNSPLHFGNGTRLTVT.

The J gene is TRBJ2-3, the V gene TRBV11-2, with D perhaps matching TRBD2 (7 bases). The V and J ends lost 5 bases and 4 bases respectively, with 16 bases between them. The CDR3 length is 15 residues. Germline values: CDR1 SGHAT, CDR2 FQNNGV. CDR3 region: CASSPQTGGADTQYF. The CDR3 bases are TGTGCCAGCAGCCCCCAAACGGGGGGCGCAGATACGCAGTATTTT.

The J gene is TRBJ1-2, the V gene TRBV7-2; TRBD1 matches at 9 bases. The CDR3 has 13 amino acids. Germline lookup yields CDR1 SGHTA and CDR2 FQGNSA. V lost 5 bases to trimming and J lost 7 bases; unmatched junction nucleotides: 5. This CDR3 is CASSKDRGGGYTF. The DNA of the CDR3 is TGTGCCAGCAGCAAGGACAGGGGTGGTGGCTACACCTTC.

The rearrangement uses TRBV11-2 and TRBJ2-7; tentatively, D is TRBD2 (6 bases). The CDR3 length is 14 residues. Per the germline V gene, CDR1 is SGHAT and CDR2 is FQNNGV. V was cut by 5 bases and J by 0 bases, with 11 bases left in between. The CDR3 sequence is CASSMGGVSYEQYF. CDR3 nucleotides: TGTGCCAGCAGCATGGGCGGGGTCTCCTACGAGCAGTACTTC.

The chain employs TRBV5-6 and TRBJ1-4, with 7 positions matching TRBD1. After removal of 5 bases from V and 7 bases from J, the junction contained 5 bases not matched to a gene. This CDR3 region has 13 residues. Looked up from germline, CDR1 is SGHDT and CDR2 is YYEEEE. CDR3 nucleotide sequence: TGTGCCAGCAGGGGACAGAAGGGTGAAAAACTGTTTTTT. It encodes CASRGQKGEKLFF.

This clone was observed a single time. The V and J genes are TRBV4-1 and TRBJ2-1, with D perhaps matching TRBD1 (5 bases). V lost 6 bases and J 5 bases, leaving 14 bases between the germline ends. In germline, CDR1 is MGHRA, CDR2 YSYEKL. There are 14 residues in the CDR3. The CDR3 DNA sequence: TGCGCCAGCAGACATCAGGGCGGCGACAATGAGCAGTTCTTC. Protein sequence: CASRHQGGDNEQFF.

This chain uses TRBV7-2 with TRBJ1-2; D gene uncertain. Germline CDR1 is SGHTA and CDR2 is FQGNSA. The V gene lost 2 bases and the J gene lost 5 bases, with 15 bases spanning the gap. There are 15 residues in the CDR3. Here the CDR3 reads CASSLYADIQYGYTF. CDR3 DNA: TGTGCCAGCAGCTTATATGCGGATATTCAATATGGCTACACCTTC.

The chain uses TRBV7-6 and TRBJ2-3, with a possible D match to TRBD2 (6 bases). This CDR3 is 15 amino acids long. V was pared by 3 bases and J by 2 bases, with 12 bases between. Germline assignment: CDR1 SGHVS and CDR2 FNYEAQ. The CDR3 coding sequence is TGTGCCAGCAGCTTCTTCGGGGGTTCCACAGATACGCAGTATTTT. Protein sequence: CASSFFGGSTDTQYF.

CDR3 loop: CASSRQDFRGYTF. CDR3 bases: TGTGCCAGCAGCCGCCAGGATTTCCGAGGCTACACCTTC. The rearrangement links TRBV3-1 (or the pseudogene TRBV3-2) to TRBJ1-2; D remains unclear. Germline V CDR1 and CDR2: LGHDT, YNNKEL (reference sequence). This CDR3 has 13 residues. V lost 4 bases and J 8 bases, leaving 14 bases between the germline ends.

V is TRBV10-3 and J is TRBJ1-2; 11 nucleotides match TRBD1. The CDR3 sequence is 15 residues long. V was clipped by 2 bases and J by 1 base; unmatched bases: 0. In germline, CDR1 is ENHRY, CDR2 SYGVKD. The CDR3 protein is CAISEGTGGNYGYTF. In DNA form, the CDR3 reads TGTGCCATCAGTGAGGGGACAGGGGGTAACTATGGCTACACCTTC.